The 14 T cell receptor beta chains presented below share a single source sample, sequenced in a study of blood T cells in healthy people across ages. Sample-barcoded 5' priming and a J-beta primer mix drove a second PCR of about 7 to 12 cycles. TCRdb ran MiXCR on the 5' RACE reads and lists one entry per CDR3 protein. The data show over 500,000 distinct CDR3 sequences, about 26% seen once. The same sample was also used in a study of T cells of mothers and their children.

Sequenced sample: blood. The source of these receptors is a boy between 2 and 10 years old in good health.

This clonotype was found a few times. The chain combines TRBV28 with TRBJ1-5; TRBD1 matches 12 bases. The CDR3 loop spans 19 amino acids. After removal of 6 bases from V and 0 bases from J, the junction contained 12 bases not matched to a gene. From germline, CDR1 is MDHEN and CDR2 SYDVKM. The CDR3 loop reads CASSSPTGQGAYSNQPQHF. The CDR3 DNA reads as TGTGCCAGCAGCTCTCCGACGGGACAGGGGGCTTATAGCAATCAGCCCCAGCATTTT.

This clonotype appeared a few times. This chain links TRBV7-9 with TRBJ2-1, with 7 bases identical to TRBD2. Germline loops: CDR1 SEHNR, CDR2 FQNEAQ (reference sequence). V lost 0 bases and J lost 12; bases outside the gene matches: 5. This CDR3 has 13 amino acids. CDR3 sequence (DNA): TGTGCCAGCAGCTTAGCTTCCCGCGGGGGGCAGTTCTTC. Residues: CASSLASRGGQFF.

In its sample, this clonotype was seen many times. V usage is TRBV7-8 and J usage is TRBJ2-7; TRBD2 aligns across 8 bases. CDR3 length: 16 residues. V dropped 1 base and J dropped 0; count of bases not matched to a gene: 5. Germline V gene data show CDR1 as SGHVS and CDR2 as FQNEAQ. The CDR3: CASSLVLAGDSYEQYF. CDR3 nucleotides: TGTGCCAGCAGCTTAGTCCTAGCGGGCGACTCCTACGAGCAGTACTTC.

V and J are TRBV29-1 and TRBJ2-1; either TRBD1 or TRBD2 may supply D (5 bases each). The CDR3 runs to 14 residues. Germline CDR1 SQVTM, CDR2 ANQGSEA. V gave up 3 bases and J gave up 2 bases, with 11 bases separating them. The CDR3 DNA sequence: TGCAGCGTTGACAGGGAGTCCCCCTACAATGAGCAGTTCTTC. Translating gives CSVDRESPYNEQFF.

This clonotype was observed at least ten times. At one boundary the junction diverges from the germline segment, which might be a read error. The gene calls are TRBV7-7 and TRBJ2-7; 8 nucleotides match TRBD1. The CDR3 sequence is 13 residues long. Germline V gene lookup returns CDR1 SSHAT and CDR2 FNYEAQ (reference sequence). The CDR3 nucleotides read TGTGCTAGCAGCCTGGACAGGGCCTACGAGCAGTACTTC. This sequence encodes CASSLDRAYEQYF.

The V gene is TRBV10-3, the J gene TRBJ2-3, with 9 bases lining up with TRBD1. Trimming took 6 bases from V and 2 from J; bases not matched to a gene: 6. In germline, CDR1 is ENHRY, CDR2 SYGVKD. The CDR3 has 15 amino acids. The CDR3 nucleotides read TGTGCCATCAGGGGACAGGGTCCCAACACAGATACGCAGTATTTT. Translation: CAIRGQGPNTDTQYF.

The gene calls are TRBV6-6 and TRBJ2-7; D assignment may be TRBD1 or TRBD2 (6 bases each). The CDR3 length is 15 residues. CDR1 MNHNY and CDR2 SVGAGI come from the germline V gene (reference sequence). Trimming stripped 0 bases from V and 7 bases from J, with 16 bases between. Here the CDR3 DNA reads TGTGCCAGCAGTTACTCGAGCCAGGGGACTCAGGAGCAGTACTTC. Its translation: CASSYSSQGTQEQYF.

The V and J genes are TRBV3-1 and TRBJ2-1, with TRBD2 identical over 8 bases. V was clipped by 8 bases and J by 10 bases; unmatched bases: 10. Looked up from germline, CDR1 is LGHDT and CDR2 is YNNKEL (reference sequence). The CDR3 is 13 amino acids. The CDR3, as DNA: TGTGCCAGCCAGAAAGCGGGAGAGGGGGAGCAGTTCTTC. Residues: CASQKAGEGEQFF.

This rearrangement joins TRBV20-1 to TRBJ1-4; TRBD1 matches at 7 bases. Germline lookup yields CDR1 DFQATT and CDR2 SNEGSKA (reference sequence). The CDR3 has 14 amino acids. Trimming cost V 3 bases and J 6 bases; bases outside gene matches: 7. The CDR3 protein is CSASRGRGDEKLFF. DNA for the CDR3: TGCAGTGCTAGTCGAGGCAGGGGGGATGAAAAACTGTTTTTT.

This chain joins TRBV29-1 and TRBJ2-1; a weak D match, TRBD2 (5 bases). This CDR3 region has 14 residues. Trimming pared 6 bases from V and 0 bases from J, leaving 12 bases between. Germline lookup yields CDR1 SQVTM and CDR2 ANQGSEA. In nucleotides, the CDR3 is TGCAGCGTGAAACGACTATACTCCTACAATGAGCAGTTCTTC. Translating gives CSVKRLYSYNEQFF.

This CDR3 reads CASSPRLGGGPGDTQYF. DNA for the CDR3: TGTGCCAGCAGTCCCCGACTAGGGGGAGGGCCCGGAGATACGCAGTATTTT. The J gene is TRBJ2-3, the V gene TRBV12-3 or TRBV12-4, with a possible D match to TRBD2 (7 bases). Trimming cost V 5 bases and J 5 bases, with 23 bases left between them. The CDR3 is 17 residues long.

J is TRBJ2-3 and V is TRBV7-8; D remains ambiguous. The CDR3 has 13 residues. The germline V and J ends were trimmed by 5 bases and 4 bases, with 10 bases remaining between them. Germline V lookup: CDR1 SGHVS, CDR2 FQNEAQ. CDR3 bases: TGTGCCAGCAGCCCCCGGCGCCCAGATACGCAGTATTTT. Encoded protein: CASSPRRPDTQYF.

This clonotype was counted only a few times. The genes are TRBV3-1 and TRBJ2-2; D is uncertain. V lost 6 bases and J lost 3, with 5 bases in between. The CDR3 is 12 amino acids. Germline assignment: CDR1 LGHDT and CDR2 YNNKEL (reference sequence). The CDR3 is CASRGHTGELFF. CDR3 DNA sequence: TGTGCCAGCAGAGGCCACACCGGGGAGCTGTTTTTT.

This clonotype was counted only a few times. The chain employs TRBV13 and TRBJ1-1, with a possible D match to TRBD1 (5 bases). The germline V gene encodes CDR1 PRHDT and CDR2 FYEKMQ (reference sequence). This CDR3 has 16 amino acids. Trimming cost V 0 bases and J 1 base, with 12 bases left between them. CDR3 protein: CASSLGGGGQNTEAFF. Written as DNA, the CDR3 is TGTGCCAGCAGCTTAGGCGGGGGTGGACAGAACACTGAAGCTTTCTTT.